This T cell receptor beta chain was retrieved from a study of blood T cell repertoires in COVID-19. Study as a whole: Some COVID-19 samples were acute and others convalescent; all came from the United States, Italy and Spain. The analysed material was cDNA or gDNA that came from T cells, B-cell-depleted T cells, or PBMCs.

Original data processing: It was from reference gene primer amplification that nucleated cell counts were estimated. Produced via immunoSEQ multiplex PCR; TCRdb's table is partial and in-frame only. V and J calls and clone size come straight from that table; D and trimming were deduced from the DNA. The sample includes around 95,000 clones, over 65% of them seen just once. There are 14 residues in the CDR3. Trimming left V 3 bases short and J 4 bases short, with 12 bases between. Germline CDR1 MNHNS, CDR2 SASEGT. The material sequenced was peripheral blood. The chain joins TRBV6-1 to TRBJ1-2; no definite D call. The sequence was obtained from a human donor in a cohort sampled during active COVID-19. CDR3 loop: CASSDSGQIYGYTF. The CDR3 nucleotides are TGTGCCAGCAGTGATAGTGGGCAGATCTATGGCTACACCTTC.